Presented here are 2 T cell receptor beta chains from one specimen sequenced in a study of T cells expressing NK-cell markers. TCRdb reprocessed the 5' RACE reads and stores each CDR3 protein as one record, lacking DNA. The sample includes about 450,000 distinct CDR3 sequences. The specimen was blood T cells: a sorted CD56 or NKG2C T cell subset, CD4+ or CD8+ T cells, or bulk PBMC T cells (not recorded which). The source of these receptors is a woman aged 18 to 75 in good health.

This rearrangement joins TRBV15 to TRBJ2-1; there is no DNA to check the TCRdb D call of TRBD1. The CDR3 extends over 15 amino acids. Per germline, CDR1 LNHNV and CDR2 YYDKDF (reference sequence). The CDR3 here is CATRRGPSSYNEQFF.

The chain recombines TRBV11-2 with TRBJ2-7; TCRdb picks TRBD1, but there is no DNA to check that call. CDR1 is SGHAT, CDR2 FQNNGV, per germline. The CDR3 runs 13 residues. CDR3 in amino acids: CASSPETAYEQYF. Full variable domain (outside the CDR3, taken from reference TRBV11-2 and TRBJ2-7): EAGVAQSPRYKIIEKRQSVAFWCNPISGHATLYWYQQILGQGPKLLIQFQNNGVVDDSQLPKDRFSAERLKGVDSTLKIQPAKLEDSAVYLCASSPETAYEQYFGPGTRLTVT.